This T cell receptor beta chain was sequenced in a study of immune cell composition in non-small cell lung cancer. Study-level results: Clones >0.5% enriched in tumour were rarer in adenocarcinoma (about 33%) than squamous (roughly 75%). Dominant in vivo tumour-associated clones were not shown to share tumour-reactive sequences. TIL tumour reactivity correlated with maximal tumour-associated clone frequency in adenocarcinoma.

The CDR3 length is 16 residues. Germline V gene lookup returns CDR1 PRHDT and CDR2 FYEKMQ (reference sequence). The junction had 14 bases not matched to a gene; V was cut back by 3 bases and J by 12 bases. Normal lung was taken at the farthest possible site, at least 3 cm from tumour. Here immunoSEQ multiplex PCR was the method, and the copy in TCRdb shows in-frame clones only, minus some. The sample has more than 950 clones, 82% seen once. Note on this clone: As yet, its antigen is unknown.

The sequence derives from a human donor with non-small cell lung cancer. Sample: non-adjacent lung tissue. V gene TRBV13 combines with J gene TRBJ2-1; TRBD2 agrees at 10 bases. This chain's CDR3 is CASSFYLAGALEGQFF. DNA for the CDR3: TGTGCCAGCAGCTTCTACCTAGCGGGGGCTTTGGAAGGGCAGTTCTTC.